Listed below are T cell receptor beta chains from one sample, sequenced in a study of T cell repertoires in cytomegalovirus infection. TCRdb analysed the reads with MiXCR anew, one entry per CDR3 protein. Of 740,000 or so distinct CDR3 sequences listed, less than 40% are singletons. Material: PBMCs. These receptors came from a human donor in good health (CMV status not recorded). Some clones in this sample may be carry-over from other donors' samples. Each CDR3 is given with its conserved first and last residue. Each record gives: D gene, clone size, J gene, CDR3 length, V gene, CDR3 DNA, CDR3 protein. The D gene is left open where the match is weak. Some rows have no size entry. The others give once, few or many, or a class for an expanded clone.

d_gene: TRBD1; abundance: .; j_gene: TRBJ2-1; len: 14; v_gene: TRBV20-1; CDR3nt: TGCAGTGCTAGTTCCCGGGACAGGGGCAATGAGCAGTTCTTC; CDR3aa: CSASSRDRGNEQFF
d_gene: TRBD1; abundance: few; j_gene: TRBJ2-7; len: 19; v_gene: TRBV7-8; CDR3nt: TGTGCCAGCAGCTTAAGGAGACAGGGGCGCACCACGAGCTCCTACGAGCAGTACTTC; CDR3aa: CASSLRRQGRTTSSYEQYF
d_gene: .; abundance: few; j_gene: TRBJ2-2; len: 18; v_gene: TRBV7-6; CDR3nt: TGTGCCAGCAGCTTAGCACCGCCCCGAGGAGCGAACACCGGGGAGCTGTTTTTT; CDR3aa: CASSLAPPRGANTGELFF
d_gene: .; abundance: .; j_gene: TRBJ1-2; len: 13; v_gene: TRBV5-1; CDR3nt: TGCGCCAGCAGCTTAGGGTCAGAGTATGGCTACACCTTC; CDR3aa: CASSLGSEYGYTF
d_gene: .; abundance: .; j_gene: TRBJ1-1; len: 13; v_gene: TRBV20-1; CDR3nt: TGCAGTGCTAGCGGACAGCTCTGCACTGAAGCTTTCTTT; CDR3aa: CSASGQLCTEAFF
d_gene: .; abundance: many; j_gene: TRBJ1-1; len: 15; v_gene: TRBV28; CDR3nt: TGTGCCAGCAGATTAAGGGGTGGCCGGAACACTGAAGCTTTCTTT; CDR3aa: CASRLRGGRNTEAFF
d_gene: .; abundance: once; j_gene: TRBJ1-2; len: 13; v_gene: TRBV9; CDR3nt: TGTGCCAGCAGCCCGGAGGGTATCTATGGCTACACCTTC; CDR3aa: CASSPEGIYGYTF
d_gene: .; abundance: few; j_gene: TRBJ2-1; len: 15; v_gene: TRBV6-6; CDR3nt: TGTGCCAGCAGTGGTAGGAGGCCCTTGGGAAATGAGCAGTTCTTC; CDR3aa: CASSGRRPLGNEQFF
d_gene: .; abundance: .; j_gene: TRBJ2-1; len: 15; v_gene: TRBV27; CDR3nt: TGTGCCAGCAGTTTTCTGGCGGGAACCTCCAATGAGCAGTTCTTC; CDR3aa: CASSFLAGTSNEQFF
d_gene: .; abundance: .; j_gene: TRBJ1-2; len: 14; v_gene: TRBV18; CDR3nt: TGTGCCAGCTCACCGAAACAAGAGGGGACGGGCTACACCTTC; CDR3aa: CASSPKQEGTGYTF
d_gene: .; abundance: few; j_gene: TRBJ2-3; len: 16; v_gene: TRBV28; CDR3nt: TGTGCCAGCAGTTTCTTCGAGCGGAACCCCACAGATACGCAGTATTTT; CDR3aa: CASSFFERNPTDTQYF
d_gene: .; abundance: .; j_gene: TRBJ1-1; len: 16; v_gene: TRBV30; CDR3nt: TGTGCCTGGAGTGTAACGAGTGGACGGTTGAACACTGAAGCTTTCTTT; CDR3aa: CAWSVTSGRLNTEAFF
d_gene: TRBD2; abundance: .; j_gene: TRBJ2-7; len: 16; v_gene: TRBV27; CDR3nt: TGTGCCAGCAGTTTAGGGACTAGCGGGGGCTCCTACGAGCAGTACTTC; CDR3aa: CASSLGTSGGSYEQYF
d_gene: .; abundance: many; j_gene: TRBJ2-3; len: 12; v_gene: TRBV7-2; CDR3nt: TGTGCCAGCAGGGGGTTCACAGATACGCAGTATTTT; CDR3aa: CASRGFTDTQYF
d_gene: TRBD1; abundance: few; j_gene: TRBJ1-4; len: 14; v_gene: TRBV2; CDR3nt: TGTGCCAGCAGGGGGACAGATTCTAATGAAAAACTGTTTTTT; CDR3aa: CASRGTDSNEKLFF
d_gene: .; abundance: .; j_gene: TRBJ1-2; len: 14; v_gene: TRBV12-5; CDR3nt: TGTGCTAGTGGTTTGGGGAGGAGTCCCTATGGCTACACCTTC; CDR3aa: CASGLGRSPYGYTF
d_gene: .; abundance: few; j_gene: TRBJ1-1; len: 13; v_gene: TRBV7-2; CDR3nt: TGTGCCAGCAGCTTGGGGACATTGTTTGAAGCTTTCTTT; CDR3aa: CASSLGTLFEAFF
d_gene: TRBD1; abundance: .; j_gene: TRBJ1-5; len: 16; v_gene: TRBV6-2/TRBV6-3; CDR3nt: TGTGCCAGCACTCAACGCGGGACAGGGGGCAGTCAGCCCCAGCATTTT; CDR3aa: CASTQRGTGGSQPQHF
d_gene: .; abundance: .; j_gene: TRBJ1-5; len: 14; v_gene: TRBV4-1; CDR3nt: TGCGCCAGCAGCCAGGGACCGACGAATCAGCCCCAGCATTTT; CDR3aa: CASSQGPTNQPQHF
d_gene: TRBD2; abundance: .; j_gene: TRBJ2-1; len: 16; v_gene: TRBV11-2; CDR3nt: TGTGCCAGCAGCTTAGACCTAGCGGGAGGGAGAAATGAGCAGTTCTTC; CDR3aa: CASSLDLAGGRNEQFF
d_gene: .; abundance: .; j_gene: TRBJ2-2; len: 15; v_gene: TRBV29-1; CDR3nt: TGCAGCGTTGAAGATGGGCGGTCGAACACCGGGGAGCTGTTTTTT; CDR3aa: CSVEDGRSNTGELFF
d_gene: .; abundance: .; j_gene: TRBJ2-1; len: 14; v_gene: TRBV24-1; CDR3nt: TGTGCCACCAGTGACCTAGCGTCGTACAATGAGCAGTTCTTC; CDR3aa: CATSDLASYNEQFF
d_gene: TRBD2; abundance: .; j_gene: TRBJ2-3; len: 14; v_gene: TRBV27; CDR3nt: TGTGCCAGCAGTTTTCTAGCGGGAGCGGATACGCAGTATTTT; CDR3aa: CASSFLAGADTQYF
d_gene: TRBD1; abundance: few; j_gene: TRBJ1-2; len: 17; v_gene: TRBV27; CDR3nt: TGTGCCAGCAGTGCGAATGCCGGACAGGCGGCTAACTATGGCTACACCTTC; CDR3aa: CASSANAGQAANYGYTF
d_gene: .; abundance: .; j_gene: TRBJ1-6; len: 14; v_gene: TRBV5-8; CDR3nt: TGTGCCAGCAGCCCCCGACCTGCGGCTTCACCCCTCCACTTT; CDR3aa: CASSPRPAASPLHF
d_gene: TRBD2; abundance: .; j_gene: TRBJ2-1; len: 17; v_gene: TRBV24-1; CDR3nt: TGTGCCACCAGTCTTGGAGCGGGAGGGCCCTCGGGGAATGAGCAGTTCTTC; CDR3aa: CATSLGAGGPSGNEQFF
d_gene: .; abundance: many; j_gene: TRBJ1-2; len: 12; v_gene: TRBV12-3/TRBV12-4; CDR3nt: TGTGCCAGCAGCCCAGCAAACTATGGCTACACCTTC; CDR3aa: CASSPANYGYTF
d_gene: TRBD1; abundance: .; j_gene: TRBJ2-1; len: 12; v_gene: TRBV28; CDR3nt: TGTGCCACCGGGACAGGCCCACATGAGCAGTTCTTC; CDR3aa: CATGTGPHEQFF
d_gene: .; abundance: few; j_gene: TRBJ1-6; len: 16; v_gene: TRBV6-2/TRBV6-3; CDR3nt: TGTGCCAGCAGGTACCCAGGGGACTCCTATAATTCACCCCTCCACTTT; CDR3aa: CASRYPGDSYNSPLHF
d_gene: TRBD2; abundance: .; j_gene: TRBJ2-7; len: 16; v_gene: TRBV2; CDR3nt: TGTGCCAGCAGGGGGACTAGACTAATTATACCCTACGAGCAGTACTTC; CDR3aa: CASRGTRLIIPYEQYF
d_gene: .; abundance: .; j_gene: TRBJ1-4; len: 13; v_gene: TRBV7-9; CDR3nt: TGTGCCAGCAGCTTATCACATTACGAAAAACTGTTTTTT; CDR3aa: CASSLSHYEKLFF